Following are 10 T cell receptor beta chains from one sample sequenced in a study of blood T cell repertoires in COVID-19. Data came from immunoSEQ multiplex PCR; TCRdb stores just in-frame clones and leaves some out. The sample yields some 65,000 clones, about 74% seen once. The sample taken for sequencing was peripheral blood. These receptor sequences come from a woman aged 80 or older with acute or convalescent COVID-19.

V and J are TRBV6-1 and TRBJ2-7; D may be TRBD1 (6 bases). Trimming shortened V by 1 base and J by 6 bases, and 19 bases separated the two germline ends. This CDR3 spans 16 amino acids. Germline V gene sequence: CDR1 MNHNS, CDR2 SASEGT. The CDR3 nucleotides read TGTGCCAGCAGTGAAGAGGCTTGGGGGCCTGGCTTCGAGCAGTACTTC. It encodes CASSEEAWGPGFEQYF.

This chain joins TRBV6-1 and TRBJ1-6, with D perhaps matching TRBD1 (5 bases). V was clipped by 0 bases and J by 10 bases, with 13 bases between them. Germline V gives CDR1 MNHNS, CDR2 SASEGT. The CDR3 runs to 15 residues. The DNA of the CDR3 is TGTGCCAGCAGTGAAGCTACCGGGGGACGCTCACCCCTCCACTTT. Amino acid sequence: CASSEATGGRSPLHF.

This chain links TRBV19 with TRBJ1-5, with 7 bases that match TRBD1. Looked up from germline, CDR1 is LNHDA and CDR2 is SQIVND (reference sequence). The V gene end was trimmed by 5 bases and the J gene end by 0 bases; junction bases not matched to a gene: 7. The length of the CDR3 is 16 residues. The CDR3 DNA reads TGTGCCAGTAGTGTCCGGGACAGTTATAGCAATCAGCCCCAGCATTTT. This gives the protein CASSVRDSYSNQPQHF.

This clone has a handful of counts. The chain joins TRBV18 to TRBJ2-5; 7 positions agree with TRBD2. V lost 6 bases to trimming and J lost 4 bases; unmatched junction nucleotides: 5. Germline CDR1 KGHSH, CDR2 LQKENI. This CDR3 contains 13 residues. The CDR3 sequence: CASSGTGGETQYF. CDR3 nucleotide sequence: TGTGCCAGCTCGGGGACGGGAGGAGAGACCCAGTACTTC.

This chain joins TRBV19 and TRBJ1-6; D may be TRBD1 (6 bases). The V end lost 4 bases, the J end lost 8 bases, and 15 bases lay between the germline ends. Germline V lookup: CDR1 LNHDA, CDR2 SQIVND (reference sequence). The CDR3 spans 15 residues. CDR3 coding DNA: TGTGCCAGTAGTAGCCAGGGGCAAACGGATTCACCCCTCCACTTT. Protein: CASSSQGQTDSPLHF.

The J gene is TRBJ2-5, the V gene TRBV5-1; TRBD2 aligns across 8 bases. V shed 4 bases and J 10 bases; nucleotides not matched to a gene: 9. Germline V lookup: CDR1 SGHRS, CDR2 YFSETQ. This CDR3 region has 13 residues. The CDR3 nucleotides are TGCGCCAGCAGCGGGACTAGTGGGGCTGGCCAGTACTTC. Protein product: CASSGTSGAGQYF.

The chain carries TRBV15 and TRBJ1-5; TRBD1 matches at 8 bases. Germline lookup yields CDR1 LNHNV and CDR2 YYDKDF (reference sequence). The CDR3 consists of 16 residues. Unmatched junction bases numbered 5, after V lost 0 bases and J lost 4 bases. In nucleotides, the CDR3 is TGTGCCACCAGCAGAGACAGGGGGCGTCCAAATCAGCCCCAGCATTTT. This gives the protein CATSRDRGRPNQPQHF.

The genes are TRBV9 and TRBJ2-5, with a weak D call TRBD2 (7 bases). CDR1 and CDR2 (germline): SGDLS, YYNGEE. Trimming cost V 3 bases and J 4 bases, with 22 bases left between them. The CDR3 is 17 amino acids. As DNA, the CDR3 is TGTGCCAGCAGCGCCCCGCTAGGGGGGAGGGCCGGAGAGACCCAGTACTTC. Protein sequence: CASSAPLGGRAGETQYF.

The gene calls are TRBV4-2 and TRBJ2-3; 14 bases are shared with TRBD2. Trimming cost V 5 bases and J 2 bases; bases outside gene matches: 6. The CDR3 has 17 residues. CDR1 LGHNA and CDR2 YNFKEQ come from the germline V gene. CDR3: CASSFRTSGRSTDTQYF. In DNA, the CDR3 is TGTGCCAGCAGCTTTCGGACTAGCGGGAGGTCCACAGATACGCAGTATTTT.

The chain recombines TRBV12-3 or TRBV12-4 with TRBJ1-1; unclear D gene. Trimming cost V 6 bases and J 3 bases, with 11 bases left between them. This CDR3 is built from 13 residues. The CDR3 reads CASRENGHTEAFF. The CDR3 bases are TGTGCCAGCAGAGAGAACGGTCACACTGAAGCTTTCTTT.